Below are 17 T cell receptor beta chains sequenced from a single sample in a study of OX40 agonist ivuxolimab in advanced cancers. TCRdb's table, derived via immunoSEQ multiplex PCR, lists solely in-frame clones and lacks some. The sample holds about 100,000 clones, more than 85% seen once. The sample was CD4+ or CD8+ T cells sorted from blood, taken in a trial of the OX40 agonist ivuxolimab. These receptor sequences come from an adult with an advanced solid tumor such as melanoma, head and neck, liver or kidney cancer.

This chain connects TRBV2 to TRBJ2-3, with TRBD2 identical over 8 bases. The CDR3 spans 14 residues. V lost 6 bases to trimming and J lost 5 bases; unmatched junction nucleotides: 7. Germline CDR1 SNHLY, CDR2 FYNNEI. CDR3 bases: TGTGCCAGCAGGCCCCCCGGGGGGGGAGATACGCAGTATTTT. Translating gives CASRPPGGGDTQYF.

This clone was seen more than once but under ten times. V is TRBV4-1 and J is TRBJ1-3; unclear D gene. From germline, CDR1 is MGHRA and CDR2 YSYEKL. Deletions cut 3 bases from V and 3 bases from J, with 6 bases between. This CDR3 has 13 amino acids. The CDR3 coding sequence is TGCGCCAGCAGCCAGGCATATGGAAACACCATATATTTT. Protein sequence: CASSQAYGNTIYF.

The chain uses TRBV6-5 and TRBJ1-2; 7 positions match TRBD1. Germline CDR1 reads MNHEY; CDR2 reads SVGAGI. This CDR3 spans 14 amino acids. V shed 5 bases and J 3 bases; nucleotides not matched to a gene: 6. As DNA, the CDR3 is TGTGCCAGCAGTCTGGACAGGCGAGACTATGGCTACACCTTC. Protein product: CASSLDRRDYGYTF.

This chain links TRBV5-1 with TRBJ2-7, with D possibly TRBD1 on 6 matching bases. The length of the CDR3 is 13 residues. Germline-derived CDR1 and CDR2 are SGHRS and YFSETQ. The ends were cut back, 4 bases at V and 0 bases at J, with 8 bases in the middle. CDR3 in amino acids: CASSTGSSYEQYF. The CDR3 DNA sequence: TGCGCCAGCAGCACAGGGAGCTCCTACGAGCAGTACTTC.

This chain connects TRBV7-2 to TRBJ2-2; D is unclear. The CDR3 extends over 14 amino acids. The V and J ends lost 5 bases and 6 bases respectively, with 13 bases between them. Germline V gene sequence: CDR1 SGHTA, CDR2 FQGNSA. For the CDR3, the DNA is TGTGCCAGCAGCCCGGGCCCCCTGGCCGGGGAGCTGTTTTTT. It specifies CASSPGPLAGELFF.

The chain is built from TRBV6-6 and TRBJ2-7; tentative D call: TRBD2 (5 bases). The V gene's germline CDR1 is MNHNY and CDR2 SVGAGI (reference sequence). This CDR3 contains 15 residues. V was pared by 6 bases and J by 5 bases, with 20 bases between. Written as DNA, the CDR3 is TGTGCCAGCAGGGGTAGAGGTGTATCGGGGAACGAGCAGTACTTC. This translates into CASRGRGVSGNEQYF.

This chain links TRBV18 with TRBJ2-1; D is unresolved. The CDR3 runs to 14 residues. Germline loops: CDR1 KGHSH, CDR2 LQKENI. V gave up 2 bases and J gave up 4 bases, with 9 bases separating them. The CDR3: CASSPTLAYNEQFF. The CDR3 DNA sequence: TGTGCCAGCTCACCAACGTTAGCTTACAATGAGCAGTTCTTC.

The J gene is TRBJ2-5, the V gene TRBV18; D call uncertain. Trimming took 3 bases from V and 3 from J, leaving 17 bases between them. Germline-derived CDR1 and CDR2 are KGHSH and LQKENI. CDR3 size: 16 residues. This chain's CDR3 is CASSPNGIGPKETQYF. CDR3 coding DNA: TGTGCCAGCTCACCTAATGGCATTGGACCAAAAGAGACCCAGTACTTC. The full variable domain, in which reference TRBV18 and TRBJ2-5 provide the parts outside the CDR3, is NAGVMQNPRHLVRRRGQEARLRCSPMKGHSHVYWYRQLPEEGLKFMVYLQKENIIDESGMPKERFSAEFPKEGPSILRIQQVVRGDSAAYFCASSPNGIGPKETQYFGPGTRLLVL.

This chain uses TRBV19 with TRBJ2-1, with 7 nucleotides matching TRBD2. J lost 8 bases, V lost 5 bases, and 15 bases had no gene match. The CDR3 consists of 16 residues. Germline V gives CDR1 LNHDA, CDR2 SQIVND (reference sequence). CDR3 nucleotide sequence: TGTGCCAGTAGTCCGCAGCGGGAAGGGAATAGGGATGAGCAGTTCTTC. Amino acids: CASSPQREGNRDEQFF. Together with reference TRBV19 and TRBJ2-1, the CDR3 gives the full variable domain: DGGITQSPKYLFRKEGQNVTLSCEQNLNHDAMYWYRQDPGQGLRLIYYSQIVNDFQKGDIAEGYSVSREKKESFPLTVTSAQKNPTAFYLCASSPQREGNRDEQFFGPGTRLTVL.

The genes are TRBV11-1 and TRBJ2-7; 9 bases map to TRBD2. CDR3 length equals 15 residues. V dropped 7 bases and J dropped 3; count of bases not matched to a gene: 10. Germline values: CDR1 SGHAT, CDR2 FQDESV (reference sequence). The CDR3 region is CASTETQAGGYEQYF. CDR3 nucleotides: TGTGCCAGCACCGAAACACAAGCGGGAGGCTACGAGCAGTACTTC.

The rearrangement joins TRBV19 to TRBJ1-1; D call uncertain. V was pared by 1 base and J by 7 bases, with 10 bases between. From germline, CDR1 is LNHDA and CDR2 SQIVND (reference sequence). The CDR3 extends over 13 amino acids. The CDR3 DNA sequence: TGTGCCAGTAGTATAGGGGCGGGCTTTGAAGCTTTCTTT. Its translation is CASSIGAGFEAFF. The variable domain in full, with the rest retrieved from reference TRBV19 and TRBJ1-1, is DGGITQSPKYLFRKEGQNVTLSCEQNLNHDAMYWYRQDPGQGLRLIYYSQIVNDFQKGDIAEGYSVSREKKESFPLTVTSAQKNPTAFYLCASSIGAGFEAFFGQGTRLTVV.

This chain joins TRBV6-1 and TRBJ2-1; maybe TRBD2 (6 bases). The germline gives CDR1 MNHNS, CDR2 SASEGT. The CDR3 length is 13 residues. Trimming took 7 bases from V and 7 from J, leaving 14 bases between them. The CDR3 region is CASKQGLRNEQFF. CDR3 coding DNA: TGTGCCAGCAAGCAGGGACTGCGGAATGAGCAGTTCTTC.

This chain connects TRBV5-1 to TRBJ2-7; maybe TRBD2 (5 bases). The CDR3 runs 15 residues. Trimming took 0 bases from V and 4 from J, leaving 14 bases between them. CDR1 and CDR2 from the germline V gene are SGHRS and YFSETQ. CDR3 in DNA: TGCGCCAGCAGCTTGGAGCGGCCAAGCGCGTACGAGCAGTACTTC. It yields the protein CASSLERPSAYEQYF. The full variable domain, with the rest looked up from reference TRBV5-1 and TRBJ2-7, is KAGVTQTPRYLIKTRGQQVTLSCSPISGHRSVSWYQQTPGQGLQFLFEYFSETQRNKGNFPGRFSGRQFSNSRSEMNVSTLELGDSALYLCASSLERPSAYEQYFGPGTRLTVT.

In its sample, this clone was seen once. V gene TRBV15 combines with J gene TRBJ1-5; D call uncertain. V gave up 0 bases and J gave up 5 bases, with 5 bases separating them. This CDR3 is built from 13 residues. The V gene's germline CDR1 is LNHNV and CDR2 YYDKDF (reference sequence). This CDR3 is CATSREIDQPQHF. CDR3 DNA: TGTGCCACCAGCAGAGAAATAGATCAGCCCCAGCATTTT.

This clone has just a few counts. The rearrangement joins TRBV11-3 to TRBJ1-3; no clear D gene. Deletions cut 4 bases from V and 2 bases from J, with 0 bases between. The CDR3 runs 11 residues. The germline CDR1 and CDR2 sequences are SGHNT and YENEEA. CDR3 region: CASSSGNTIYF. CDR3 bases: TGTGCCAGCAGCTCTGGAAACACCATATATTTT.

The CDR3 DNA sequence: TGTGCCAGCAGCTTAGGAGTTACAGGGGGGGGTCAGCCCCAGCATTTT. Its protein product is CASSLGVTGGGQPQHF. The chain is built from TRBV7-6 and TRBJ1-5; 8 nucleotides line up with TRBD1. Trimming removed 1 base from V and 6 bases from J; junction bases left unmatched: 8. The CDR3 has 16 amino acids. Germline CDR1 reads SGHVS; CDR2 reads FNYEAQ.

The chain employs TRBV9 and TRBJ2-5; D not certain. CDR1 SGDLS and CDR2 YYNGEE come from the germline V gene. The CDR3 is made up of 16 amino acids. V was shortened by 3 bases and J by 2 bases, with 17 bases between the two germline ends. CDR3 amino acids: CASSETFWAVQETQYF. The DNA of the CDR3 is TGTGCCAGCAGCGAGACATTTTGGGCGGTGCAAGAGACCCAGTACTTC.